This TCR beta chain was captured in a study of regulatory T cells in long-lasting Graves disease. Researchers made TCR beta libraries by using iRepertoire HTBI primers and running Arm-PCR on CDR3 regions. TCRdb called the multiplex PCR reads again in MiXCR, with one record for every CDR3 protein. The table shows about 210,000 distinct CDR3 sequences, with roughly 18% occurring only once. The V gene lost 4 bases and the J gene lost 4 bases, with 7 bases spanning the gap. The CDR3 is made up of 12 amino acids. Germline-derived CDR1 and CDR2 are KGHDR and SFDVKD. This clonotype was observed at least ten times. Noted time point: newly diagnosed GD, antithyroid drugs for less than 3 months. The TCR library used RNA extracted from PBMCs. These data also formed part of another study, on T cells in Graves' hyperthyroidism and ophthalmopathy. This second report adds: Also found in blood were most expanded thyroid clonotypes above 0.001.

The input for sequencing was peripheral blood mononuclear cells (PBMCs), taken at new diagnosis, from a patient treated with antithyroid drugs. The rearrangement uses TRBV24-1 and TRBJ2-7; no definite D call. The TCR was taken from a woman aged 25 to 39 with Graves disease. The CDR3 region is CATSDLTYEQYF. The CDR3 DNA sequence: TGTGCCACCAGTGACCTCACTTACGAGCAGTACTTC.